This T cell receptor (beta chain) emerged from a study of cytomegalovirus exposure and HLA in healthy donors. Across the whole study: An early data release held 75 million to 100 million unique TCRs from HLA-typed donors.

There were likely unrecorded immune exposures, though donors were nominally healthy when sampled. Looked up from germline, CDR1 is SGDLS and CDR2 is YYNGEE. Germline trimming cut 0 bases from V and 5 bases from J; bases unmatched to any gene: 6. The CDR3 contains 15 residues. Of note for this clone: The antigen is undetermined.

General study results and limits: A later analysis linked more than 15,000 TCR beta sequences to HLA alleles at 0.05 false discovery rate.

It was with 60 Vbeta and 13 Jbeta primers that the PCR ran. Here immunoSEQ multiplex PCR was the method, and the copy in TCRdb shows in-frame clones only, minus some. The data show 100,000 to 150,000 clones, 84% seen once. The source material was PBMCs. The TCR sequence derives from a woman aged 18-35 years in good health and CMV-seropositive. The chain links TRBV9 to TRBJ2-5, with 8 positions matching TRBD2. CDR3: CASSVGPLAGETQYF. CDR3 nucleotides: TGTGCCAGCAGCGTAGGGCCCTTAGCGGGGGAGACCCAGTACTTC.